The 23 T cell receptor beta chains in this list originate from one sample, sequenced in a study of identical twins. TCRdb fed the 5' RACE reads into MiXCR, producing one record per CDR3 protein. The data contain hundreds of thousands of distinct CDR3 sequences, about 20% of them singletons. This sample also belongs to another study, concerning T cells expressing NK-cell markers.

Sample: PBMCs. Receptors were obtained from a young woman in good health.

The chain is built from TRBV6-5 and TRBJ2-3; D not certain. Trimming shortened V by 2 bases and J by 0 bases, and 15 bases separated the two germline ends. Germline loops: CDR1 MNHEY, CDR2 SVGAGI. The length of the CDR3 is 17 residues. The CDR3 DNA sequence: TGTGCCAGCAGTTACCCTTATGGGCGAGCTAGCACAGATACGCAGTATTTT. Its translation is CASSYPYGRASTDTQYF.

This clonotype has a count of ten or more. CDR3 region: CSARERNEQFF. CDR3 bases: TGCAGTGCTAGAGAACGGAATGAGCAGTTCTTC. This chain links TRBV20-1 with TRBJ2-1, with D uncertain. Per the germline V gene, CDR1 is DFQATT and CDR2 is SNEGSKA (reference sequence). V gave up 0 bases and J gave up 7 bases, with 4 bases separating them. The CDR3 runs to 11 residues.

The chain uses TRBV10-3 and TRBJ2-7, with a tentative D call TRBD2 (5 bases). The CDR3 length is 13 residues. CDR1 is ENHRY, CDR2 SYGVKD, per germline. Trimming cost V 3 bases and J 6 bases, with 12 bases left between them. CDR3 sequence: CAISEVGNGEQYF. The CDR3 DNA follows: TGTGCCATCAGTGAAGTCGGGAACGGCGAGCAGTACTTC.

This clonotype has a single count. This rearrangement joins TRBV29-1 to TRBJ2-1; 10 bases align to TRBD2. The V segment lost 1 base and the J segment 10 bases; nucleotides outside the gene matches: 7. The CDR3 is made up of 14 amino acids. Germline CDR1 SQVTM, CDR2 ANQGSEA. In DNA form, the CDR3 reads TGCAGCGTTGAAGCTCTAGCGGGAGTTCAAGAGCAGTTCTTC. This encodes CSVEALAGVQEQFF.

CDR3 amino acids: CASSQAGKGLYEQYF. The CDR3 DNA follows: TGTGCCAGCAGCCAAGCAGGGAAGGGTCTCTACGAGCAGTACTTC. This chain uses TRBV3-1 with TRBJ2-7; D may be TRBD1 (5 bases). The germline V gene has CDR1 LGHDT and CDR2 YNNKEL (reference sequence). The V end was cut by 1 base, the J end by 3 bases, with 13 bases between. The CDR3 runs 15 residues.

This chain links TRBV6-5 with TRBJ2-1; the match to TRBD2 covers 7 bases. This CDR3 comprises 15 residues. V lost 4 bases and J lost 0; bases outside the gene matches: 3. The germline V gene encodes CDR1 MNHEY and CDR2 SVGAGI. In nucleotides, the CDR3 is TGTGCCAGCAGTTCCCAGCGGGACTCCTACAATGAGCAGTTCTTC. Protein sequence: CASSSQRDSYNEQFF.

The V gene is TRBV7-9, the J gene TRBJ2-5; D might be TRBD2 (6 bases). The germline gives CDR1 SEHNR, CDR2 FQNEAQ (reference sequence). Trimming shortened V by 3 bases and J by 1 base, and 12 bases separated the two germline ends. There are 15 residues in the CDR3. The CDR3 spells CASSLRGNLQETQYF. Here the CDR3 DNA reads TGTGCCAGCAGCTTGCGGGGCAACCTCCAAGAGACCCAGTACTTC. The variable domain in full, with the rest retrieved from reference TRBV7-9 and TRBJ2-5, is DTGVSQNPRHKITKRGQNVTFRCDPISEHNRLYWYRQTLGQGPEFLTYFQNEAQLEKSRLLSDRFSAERPKGSFSTLEIQRTEQGDSAMYLCASSLRGNLQETQYFGPGTRLLVL.

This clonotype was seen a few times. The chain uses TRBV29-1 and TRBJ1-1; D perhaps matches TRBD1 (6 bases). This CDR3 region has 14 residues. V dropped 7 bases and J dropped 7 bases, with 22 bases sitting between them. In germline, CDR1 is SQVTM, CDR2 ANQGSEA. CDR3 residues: CSAQGGGGAFEAFF. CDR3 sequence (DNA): TGCAGCGCCCAAGGGGGAGGGGGTGCTTTTGAAGCTTTCTTT.

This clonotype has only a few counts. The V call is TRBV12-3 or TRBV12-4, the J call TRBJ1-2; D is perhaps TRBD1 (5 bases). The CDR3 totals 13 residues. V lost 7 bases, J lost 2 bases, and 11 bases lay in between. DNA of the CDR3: TGTGCCAGCACCTCGACAGACAACTATGGCTACACCTTC. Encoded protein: CASTSTDNYGYTF.

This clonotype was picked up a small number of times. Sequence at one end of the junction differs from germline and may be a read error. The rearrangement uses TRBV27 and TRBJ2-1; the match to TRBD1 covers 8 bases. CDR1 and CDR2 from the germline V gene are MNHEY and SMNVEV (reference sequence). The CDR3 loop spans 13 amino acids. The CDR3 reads CASSLSIRTGYLF. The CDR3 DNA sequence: TGTGCCAGCAGTTTATCGATAAGGACAGGGTATCTCTTC.

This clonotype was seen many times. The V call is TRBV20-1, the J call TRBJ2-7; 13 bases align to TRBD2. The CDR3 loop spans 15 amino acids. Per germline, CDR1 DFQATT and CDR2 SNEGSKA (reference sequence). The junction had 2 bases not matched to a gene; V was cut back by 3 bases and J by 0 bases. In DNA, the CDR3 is TGCAGTGCTAGGGGGACTAGCGGGGCCTCCTACGAGCAGTACTTC. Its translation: CSARGTSGASYEQYF.

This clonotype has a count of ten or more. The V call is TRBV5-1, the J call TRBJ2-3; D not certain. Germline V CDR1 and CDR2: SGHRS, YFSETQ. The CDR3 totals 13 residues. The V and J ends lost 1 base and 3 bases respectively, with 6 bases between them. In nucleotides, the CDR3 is TGCGCCAGCAGCTTGCGAATAACAGATACGCAGTATTTT. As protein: CASSLRITDTQYF.

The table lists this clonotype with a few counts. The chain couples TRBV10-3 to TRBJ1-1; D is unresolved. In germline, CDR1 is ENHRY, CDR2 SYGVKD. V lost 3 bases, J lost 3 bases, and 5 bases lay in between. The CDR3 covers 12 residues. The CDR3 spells CAISDDDTEAFF. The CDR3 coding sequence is TGTGCCATCAGTGATGACGACACTGAAGCTTTCTTT.

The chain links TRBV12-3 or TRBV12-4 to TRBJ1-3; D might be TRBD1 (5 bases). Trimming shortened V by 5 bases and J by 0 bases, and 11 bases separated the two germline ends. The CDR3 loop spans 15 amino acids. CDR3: CASSRQRASGNTIYF. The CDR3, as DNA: TGTGCCAGCAGTCGACAGAGAGCCTCTGGAAACACCATATATTTT.

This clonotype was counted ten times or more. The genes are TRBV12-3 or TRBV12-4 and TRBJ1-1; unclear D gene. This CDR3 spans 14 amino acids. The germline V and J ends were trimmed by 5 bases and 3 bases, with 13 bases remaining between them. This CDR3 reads CASSPGFGYTEAFF. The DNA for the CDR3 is TGTGCCAGCAGTCCCGGTTTTGGATACACTGAAGCTTTCTTT.

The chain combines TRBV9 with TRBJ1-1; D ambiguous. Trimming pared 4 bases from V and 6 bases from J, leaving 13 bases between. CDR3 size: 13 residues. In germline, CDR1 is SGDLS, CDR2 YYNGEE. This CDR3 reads CASSQSTHPEAFF. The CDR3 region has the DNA TGTGCCAGCAGCCAATCAACCCACCCTGAAGCTTTCTTT.

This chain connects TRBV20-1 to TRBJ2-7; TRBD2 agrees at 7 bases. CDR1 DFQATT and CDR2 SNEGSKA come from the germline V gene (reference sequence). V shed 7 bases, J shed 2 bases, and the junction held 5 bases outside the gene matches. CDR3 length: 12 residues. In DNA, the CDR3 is TGCAGTGTAGAGCGGGGAGCCTACGAGCAGTACTTC. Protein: CSVERGAYEQYF.

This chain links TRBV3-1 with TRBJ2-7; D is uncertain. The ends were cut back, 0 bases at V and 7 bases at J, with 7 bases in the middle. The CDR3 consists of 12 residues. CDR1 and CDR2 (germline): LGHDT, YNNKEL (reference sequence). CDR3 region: CASSQDTLEQYF. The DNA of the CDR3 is TGTGCCAGCAGCCAAGATACCCTAGAGCAGTACTTC.

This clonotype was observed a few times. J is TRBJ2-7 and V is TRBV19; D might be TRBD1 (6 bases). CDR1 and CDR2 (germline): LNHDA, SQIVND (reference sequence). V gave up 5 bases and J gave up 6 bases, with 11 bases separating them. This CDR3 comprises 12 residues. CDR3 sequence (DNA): TGTGCCAGTAGTCTAGGGGACACCGAGCAGTACTTC. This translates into CASSLGDTEQYF.

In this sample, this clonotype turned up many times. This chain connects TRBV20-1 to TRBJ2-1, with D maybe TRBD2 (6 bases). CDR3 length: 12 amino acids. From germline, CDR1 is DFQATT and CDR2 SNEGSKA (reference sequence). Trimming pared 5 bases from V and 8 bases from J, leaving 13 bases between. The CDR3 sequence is CSALEGAHEQFF. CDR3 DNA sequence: TGCAGTGCTTTGGAGGGAGCGCATGAGCAGTTCTTC.

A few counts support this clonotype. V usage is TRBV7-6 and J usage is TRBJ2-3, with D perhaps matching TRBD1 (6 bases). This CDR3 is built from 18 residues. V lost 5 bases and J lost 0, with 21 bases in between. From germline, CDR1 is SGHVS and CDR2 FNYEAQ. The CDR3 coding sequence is TGTGCCAGCAGCCCGAGGGGGTCAAGCAGGACTAGCACAGATACGCAGTATTTT. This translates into CASSPRGSSRTSTDTQYF.

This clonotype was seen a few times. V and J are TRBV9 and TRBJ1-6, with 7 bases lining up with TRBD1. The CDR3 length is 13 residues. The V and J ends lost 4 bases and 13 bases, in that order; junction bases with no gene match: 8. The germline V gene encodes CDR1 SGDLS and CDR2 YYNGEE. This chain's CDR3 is CASSPKGAAPLHF. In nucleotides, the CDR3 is TGTGCCAGCAGCCCAAAGGGGGCAGCGCCCCTCCACTTT.

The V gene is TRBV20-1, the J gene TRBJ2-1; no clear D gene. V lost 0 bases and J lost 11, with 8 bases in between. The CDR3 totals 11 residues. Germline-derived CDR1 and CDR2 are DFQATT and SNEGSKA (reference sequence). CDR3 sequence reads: CSAREIWKQFF. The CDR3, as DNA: TGCAGTGCTAGAGAAATCTGGAAGCAGTTCTTC.